Each of the 4 T cell receptor beta chains below was sequenced from the same sample in a study of regulatory T cells in long-lasting Graves disease. Time point given: newly diagnosed GD, antithyroid drugs for less than 3 months. Extracted RNA from PBMCs served as the source of the TCR library. Libraries of TCR beta came from iRepertoire HTBI primers plus Arm-PCR of CDR3 regions. Each CDR3 protein is one row after TCRdb ran MiXCR on the multiplex PCR reads. The data hold under 300,000 distinct CDR3 sequences, with 18% observed a single time. The sample here was peripheral blood mononuclear cells (PBMCs), taken at new diagnosis, from a patient treated with antithyroid drugs. These TCRs come from a female donor with Graves disease.

This clonotype showed up many times. J is TRBJ2-2 and V is TRBV7-3; tentatively, D is TRBD2 (5 bases). Germline assignment: CDR1 SGHTA and CDR2 FQGTGA. The CDR3 is made up of 16 amino acids. V lost 2 bases to trimming and J lost 0 bases, with 10 bases between them. Written as DNA, the CDR3 is TGTGCCAGCAGCTTATTGGTAGCGACGAACACCGGGGAGCTGTTTTTT. This gives the protein CASSLLVATNTGELFF.

This clonotype was seen repeatedly, ten times or more. This rearrangement joins TRBV12-3 or TRBV12-4 to TRBJ1-4, with D perhaps TRBD1 (5 bases). This CDR3 comprises 14 residues. V lost 3 bases and J 4 bases, leaving 9 bases between the germline ends. The CDR3 coding sequence is TGTGCCAGCAGTTTCACAGGCTATAATGAAAAACTGTTTTTT. Translation: CASSFTGYNEKLFF.

This clonotype was seen many times. The genes are TRBV27 and TRBJ1-6; D is ambiguous. Trimming took off 8 bases at V and 4 bases at J, with 9 bases between the two ends. The germline V gene has CDR1 MNHEY and CDR2 SMNVEV (reference sequence). This CDR3 is built from 13 residues. The CDR3 spells CASHGAYNSPLHF. CDR3 DNA: TGTGCCAGCCACGGAGCTTATAATTCACCCCTCCACTTT.

This clonotype was seen at least ten times. The V and J genes are TRBV12-3 or TRBV12-4 and TRBJ1-6; tentatively, D is TRBD1 (6 bases). The germline V and J ends were trimmed by 5 bases and 8 bases, with 10 bases remaining between them. The CDR3 has 13 amino acids. CDR3 amino acids: CASSPPGDSPLHF. The DNA for the CDR3 is TGTGCCAGCAGTCCCCCAGGGGATTCACCCCTCCACTTT.